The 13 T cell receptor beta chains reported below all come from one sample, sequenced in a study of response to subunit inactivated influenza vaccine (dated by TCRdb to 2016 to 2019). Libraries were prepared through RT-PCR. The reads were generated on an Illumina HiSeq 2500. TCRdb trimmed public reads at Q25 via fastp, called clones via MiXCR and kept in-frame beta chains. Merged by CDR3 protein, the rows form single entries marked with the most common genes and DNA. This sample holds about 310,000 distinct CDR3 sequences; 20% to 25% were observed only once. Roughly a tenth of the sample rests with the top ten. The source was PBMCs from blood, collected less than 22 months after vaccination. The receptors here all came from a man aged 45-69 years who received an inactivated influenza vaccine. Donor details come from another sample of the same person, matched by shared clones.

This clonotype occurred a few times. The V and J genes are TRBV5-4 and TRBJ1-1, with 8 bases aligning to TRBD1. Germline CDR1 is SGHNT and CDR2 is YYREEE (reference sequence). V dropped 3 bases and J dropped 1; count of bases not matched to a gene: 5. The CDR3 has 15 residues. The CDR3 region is CASSSRQGSNTEAFF. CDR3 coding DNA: TGTGCCAGCAGCTCCCGACAGGGGTCGAACACTGAAGCTTTCTTT.

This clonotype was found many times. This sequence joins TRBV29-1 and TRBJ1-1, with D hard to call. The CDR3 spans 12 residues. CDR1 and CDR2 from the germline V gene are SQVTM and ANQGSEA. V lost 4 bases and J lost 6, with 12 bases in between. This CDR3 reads CSVVTTASEAFF. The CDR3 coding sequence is TGCAGCGTTGTGACCACAGCCTCTGAAGCTTTCTTT.

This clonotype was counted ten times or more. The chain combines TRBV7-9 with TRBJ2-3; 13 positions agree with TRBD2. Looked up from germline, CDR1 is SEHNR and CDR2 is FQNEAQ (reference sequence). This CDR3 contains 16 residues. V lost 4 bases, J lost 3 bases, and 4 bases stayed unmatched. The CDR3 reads CASSSSLAGGTDTQYF. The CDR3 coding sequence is TGTGCCAGCAGCTCATCACTAGCGGGGGGGACAGATACGCAGTATTTT.

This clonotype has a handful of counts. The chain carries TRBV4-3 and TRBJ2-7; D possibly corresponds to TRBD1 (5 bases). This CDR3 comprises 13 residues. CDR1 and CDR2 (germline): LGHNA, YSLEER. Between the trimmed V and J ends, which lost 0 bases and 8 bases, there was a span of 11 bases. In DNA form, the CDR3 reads TGCGCCAGCAGCCAAGAGGTGGGGCTGCAGCAGTACTTC. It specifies CASSQEVGLQQYF.

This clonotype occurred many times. As DNA, the CDR3 is TGCGCCAGCAGCCAACTAATCTTGCAGACCCAGTACTTC. It yields the protein CASSQLILQTQYF. V usage is TRBV4-1 and J usage is TRBJ2-5; unclear D gene. Germline V gives CDR1 MGHRA, CDR2 YSYEKL. The CDR3 length is 13 residues. Trimming pared 2 bases from V and 6 bases from J, leaving 10 bases between.

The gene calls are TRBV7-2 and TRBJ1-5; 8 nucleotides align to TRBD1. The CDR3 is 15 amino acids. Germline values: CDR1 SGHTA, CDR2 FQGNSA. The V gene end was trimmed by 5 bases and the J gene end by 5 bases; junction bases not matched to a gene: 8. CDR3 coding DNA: TGTGCCAGCAGCGTAGGGACAGGAGGTTATCAGCCCCAGCATTTT. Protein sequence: CASSVGTGGYQPQHF.

CDR3 nucleotides: TGTGCCAGCACCGATCGGGACTTCCAAGAGACCCAGTACTTC. Amino acid sequence: CASTDRDFQETQYF. The chain employs TRBV2 and TRBJ2-5; TRBD2 might be the D (6 bases). The ends were cut back, 7 bases at V and 1 base at J, with 13 bases in the middle. The CDR3 runs to 14 residues. Looked up from germline, CDR1 is SNHLY and CDR2 is FYNNEI. Full variable domain (remainder filled in from reference TRBV2 and TRBJ2-5): EPEVTQTPSHQVTQMGQEVILRCVPISNHLYFYWYRQILGQKVEFLVSFYNNEISEKSEIFDDQFSVERPDGSNFTLKIRSTKLEDSAMYFCASTDRDFQETQYFGPGTRLLVL.

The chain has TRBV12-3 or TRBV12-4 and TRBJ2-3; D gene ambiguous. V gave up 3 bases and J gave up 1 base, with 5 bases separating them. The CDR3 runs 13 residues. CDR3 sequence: CASSFYRTDTQYF. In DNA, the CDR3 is TGTGCCAGCAGTTTCTATCGCACAGATACGCAGTATTTT.

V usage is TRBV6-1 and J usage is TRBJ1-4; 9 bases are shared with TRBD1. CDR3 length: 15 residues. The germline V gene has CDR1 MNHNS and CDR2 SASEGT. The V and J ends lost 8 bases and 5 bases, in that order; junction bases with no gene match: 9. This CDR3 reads CASHRGPRMNEKLFF. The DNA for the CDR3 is TGTGCCAGCCACAGGGGGCCCCGGATGAATGAAAAACTGTTTTTT.

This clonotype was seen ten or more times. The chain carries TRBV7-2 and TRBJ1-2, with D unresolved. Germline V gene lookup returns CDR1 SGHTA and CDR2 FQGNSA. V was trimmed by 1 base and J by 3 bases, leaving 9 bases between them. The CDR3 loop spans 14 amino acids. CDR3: CASSLGGGDYGYTF. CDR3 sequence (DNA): TGTGCCAGCAGCTTAGGTGGAGGTGACTATGGCTACACCTTC.

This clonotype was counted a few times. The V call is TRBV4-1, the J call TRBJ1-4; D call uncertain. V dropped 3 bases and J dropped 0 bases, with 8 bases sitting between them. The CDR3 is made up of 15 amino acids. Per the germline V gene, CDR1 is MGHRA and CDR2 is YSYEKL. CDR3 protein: CASSHNPTTNEKLFF. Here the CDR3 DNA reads TGCGCCAGCAGCCATAATCCAACAACTAATGAAAAACTGTTTTTT.

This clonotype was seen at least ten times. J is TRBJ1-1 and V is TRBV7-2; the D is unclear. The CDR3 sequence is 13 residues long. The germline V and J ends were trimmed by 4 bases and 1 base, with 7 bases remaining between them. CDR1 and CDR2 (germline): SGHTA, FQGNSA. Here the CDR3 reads CASSSEGNTEAFF. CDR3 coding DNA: TGTGCCAGCAGCTCCGAGGGGAACACTGAAGCTTTCTTT.

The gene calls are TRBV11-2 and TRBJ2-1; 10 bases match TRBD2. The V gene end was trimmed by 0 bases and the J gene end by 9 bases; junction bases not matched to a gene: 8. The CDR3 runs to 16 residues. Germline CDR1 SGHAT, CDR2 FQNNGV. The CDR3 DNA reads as TGTGCCAGCAGCTTAGAGATTAGCGGGAGGTTCGGTGAGCAGTTCTTC. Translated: CASSLEISGRFGEQFF.